Following are 16 T cell receptor beta chains from one sample sequenced in a study of radiation and T cells in renal cell carcinoma. Some clones are missing from TCRdb's copy, which holds only in-frame ones; the method was immunoSEQ multiplex PCR. Of over 85,000 clones listed, roughly four fifths are singletons. Time point noted: baseline pretreatment blood. Sample treatment: 15 Gy SBRT to primary tumor, nephrectomy 4 weeks later. The sample in question was blood, obtained from a patient whose treatment included radiotherapy and nephrectomy. These receptor sequences come from a man in his fifties or sixties with renal cell carcinoma.

In its sample, this clone was seen a few times. This CDR3 reads CASSFSLSSYEQYF. In nucleotides, the CDR3 is TGTGCCAGCAGCTTCAGCCTAAGCTCCTACGAGCAGTACTTC. The chain couples TRBV5-8 to TRBJ2-7; D unresolved. This CDR3 spans 14 amino acids. Germline CDR1 and CDR2: SGHTS and YDEGEE. V was clipped by 2 bases and J by 0 bases, with 9 bases between them.

V and J are TRBV18 and TRBJ2-7; 10 bases fit TRBD1. Germline V CDR1 and CDR2: KGHSH, LQKENI. With 3 bases clipped from V and 3 bases from J, the junction kept 5 bases outside the gene matches. The CDR3 covers 15 residues. CDR3 sequence reads: CASSPGTGAGYEQYF. CDR3 nucleotide sequence: TGTGCCAGCTCACCGGGGACAGGGGCCGGCTACGAGCAGTACTTC.

V and J are TRBV7-2 and TRBJ2-7; a weak D match, TRBD1 (5 bases). Germline V gene data show CDR1 as SGHTA and CDR2 as FQGNSA. The CDR3 is made up of 15 amino acids. V was trimmed by 5 bases and J by 3 bases, leaving 17 bases between them. The CDR3: CASSPFGIQDYEQYF. In DNA form, the CDR3 reads TGTGCCAGCAGCCCATTCGGAATACAGGACTACGAGCAGTACTTC.

This chain connects TRBV5-1 to TRBJ2-6, with D unclear. In germline, CDR1 is SGHRS, CDR2 YFSETQ. The CDR3 runs to 15 residues. V gave up 3 bases and J gave up 0 bases, with 7 bases separating them. The CDR3 DNA follows: TGCGCCAGCAGCTCATCGTCCTCTGGGGCCAACGTCCTGACTTTC. It encodes CASSSSSSGANVLTF.

V is TRBV21-1 and J is TRBJ2-7; the table's D call of TRBD2 was not tested on the DNA. TRBV21-1 is a pseudogene segment. This CDR3 has 15 amino acids. The CDR3 DNA is TGTGCCAGCAGCAAAGGGTGGTGGCTAGTCTACGAGCAGTACTTC. Translated: CASSKGWWLVYEQYF.

Relative to its sample, this clone is medium-sized. This chain connects TRBV19 to TRBJ1-1; no clear D. Germline CDR1 is LNHDA and CDR2 is SQIVND (reference sequence). Trimming removed 3 bases from V and 0 bases from J, with 8 bases in between. CDR3 length: 14 amino acids. This CDR3 is CASSIGPMNTEAFF. In DNA form, the CDR3 reads TGTGCCAGTAGTATCGGGCCTATGAACACTGAAGCTTTCTTT. The full variable domain, its missing parts supplied by reference TRBV19 and TRBJ1-1, is DGGITQSPKYLFRKEGQNVTLSCEQNLNHDAMYWYRQDPGQGLRLIYYSQIVNDFQKGDIAEGYSVSREKKESFPLTVTSAQKNPTAFYLCASSIGPMNTEAFFGQGTRLTVV.

The chain combines TRBV4-3 with TRBJ1-1; D gene uncertain. Trimming removed 0 bases at V and 12 bases at J, with 17 bases between. The CDR3 totals 14 residues. Germline-derived CDR1 and CDR2 are LGHNA and YSLEER. Here the CDR3 DNA reads TGCGCCAGCAGCCAAGACGTAACAGCCCCCAATTCTTTCTTT. Translated: CASSQDVTAPNSFF.

DNA of the CDR3: TGCGCCAGCAGCTTGACCGGGACTTTGGAGACCCAGTACTTC. It specifies CASSLTGTLETQYF. The genes are TRBV5-1 and TRBJ2-5, with D perhaps TRBD2 (6 bases). This CDR3 spans 14 amino acids. Germline V gene data show CDR1 as SGHRS and CDR2 as YFSETQ. Trimming left V 1 base short and J 5 bases short, with 12 bases between.

This clone has just a few counts. The genes are TRBV10-3 and TRBJ2-7; D uncertain. This CDR3 contains 12 residues. The germline V gene has CDR1 ENHRY and CDR2 SYGVKD. The V end lost 3 bases, the J end lost 7 bases, and 10 bases lay between the germline ends. CDR3 sequence reads: CAISDPYGEQYF. The CDR3 nucleotides are TGTGCCATCAGTGATCCGTACGGGGAGCAGTACTTC.

This clone is a singleton in its sample. This chain uses TRBV14 with TRBJ2-1, with 8 bases aligning to TRBD1. Germline V lookup: CDR1 SGHDN, CDR2 FVKESK. The CDR3 length is 16 residues. J gave up 4 bases and V 2 bases, and 7 bases lay outside the gene matches. The chain's CDR3 is CASSQTGQGSYNEQFF. The CDR3 DNA reads TGTGCCAGCAGCCAAACCGGACAGGGTTCTTACAATGAGCAGTTCTTC.

The chain has TRBV7-6 and TRBJ2-1; 8 bases fit TRBD2. The CDR3 runs 18 residues. V lost 1 base and J lost 10; bases outside the gene matches: 18. CDR1 is SGHVS and CDR2 is FNYEAQ in the germline V gene. For the CDR3, the DNA is TGTGCCAGCAGCTTAGTGGCGGGAGGTACCCATTCGAGTCGGGAGCAGTTCTTC. It translates to CASSLVAGGTHSSREQFF.

The table lists this clone with a few counts. V gene TRBV9 combines with J gene TRBJ1-5, with D unresolved. This CDR3 contains 15 residues. V lost 0 bases, J lost 8 bases, and 15 bases lay in between. The germline gives CDR1 SGDLS, CDR2 YYNGEE. The CDR3: CASSVGENPGEPQHF. DNA of the CDR3: TGTGCCAGCAGCGTAGGGGAAAATCCAGGCGAGCCCCAGCATTTT.

This clone was found a few times. The rearrangement uses TRBV25-1 and TRBJ1-1; D remains ambiguous. CDR1 is MGHDK, CDR2 SYGVNS, per germline. The V end was cut by 10 bases, the J end by 4 bases, with 10 bases between. The CDR3 sequence is 11 residues long. The chain's CDR3 is CATGEGTEAFF. The CDR3, as DNA: TGTGCCACCGGGGAGGGCACTGAAGCTTTCTTT.

This rearrangement joins TRBV2 to TRBJ2-4; no definite D call. CDR3 length: 16 residues. V dropped 0 bases and J dropped 13 bases, with 22 bases sitting between them. CDR1 and CDR2 from the germline V gene are SNHLY and FYNNEI. Here the CDR3 reads CASSEALVLFRGRQYF. For the CDR3, the DNA is TGTGCCAGCAGTGAAGCGCTCGTCCTGTTTCGAGGACGACAGTACTTC.

The chain carries TRBV20-1 and TRBJ1-2; D not certain. The CDR3 length is 11 residues. V lost 6 bases and J 8 bases, leaving 13 bases between the germline ends. In germline, CDR1 is DFQATT, CDR2 SNEGSKA (reference sequence). CDR3 sequence reads: CSAPPGEGYTF. In DNA, the CDR3 is TGCAGTGCCCCACCCGGCGAAGGCTACACCTTC.

The V call is TRBV6-5, the J call TRBJ2-5; 12 nucleotides agree with TRBD2. The CDR3 sequence is 16 residues long. J lost 5 bases, V lost 3 bases, and 7 bases had no gene match. CDR1 is MNHEY, CDR2 SVGAGI, per germline. The CDR3 DNA reads TGTGCCAGCAGTTATGTACGGACTAGCGGGACGGAGACCCAGTACTTC. Protein: CASSYVRTSGTETQYF.